The 4 T cell receptor beta chains given below trace back to one sample, sequenced in a study of healthy donors' naive CD4 and CD8 T cells. Starting from 450 to 550 ng of total RNA, TCR libraries were made with linear amplification. TCRdb re-called the reads with MiXCR, one entry per CDR3 protein. Among approximately 200,000 distinct CDR3 sequences listed, 65% to 75% were seen once. The sample was naive CD4+ and CD8+ T cells sorted from blood, pooled from several donors. All receptors derive from a pool of human donors in good health; the sample pools cells from several healthy donors.

The V and J genes are TRBV12-5 and TRBJ1-2; D is ambiguous. This CDR3 has 14 amino acids. The V gene lost 1 base and the J gene lost 0 bases, with 6 bases spanning the gap. From germline, CDR1 is LGHNT and CDR2 FRNRAP. The CDR3 loop reads CASGLGTANYGYTF. The CDR3 DNA follows: TGTGCTAGTGGTTTGGGAACAGCTAACTATGGCTACACCTTC.

The chain joins TRBV19 to TRBJ2-7; D perhaps matches TRBD1 (5 bases). V gave up 9 bases and J gave up 2 bases, with 17 bases separating them. This CDR3 is built from 14 residues. The V gene's germline CDR1 is LNHDA and CDR2 SQIVND (reference sequence). The CDR3 coding sequence is TGTGCCAGCCGCAGGGATCCGTCTACCTACGAGCAGTACTTC. Translated, it gives CASRRDPSTYEQYF.

This chain connects TRBV19 to TRBJ2-1; D is unresolved. The CDR3 totals 12 residues. Germline CDR1 and CDR2: LNHDA and SQIVND (reference sequence). Trimming took off 0 bases at V and 7 bases at J, with 4 bases between the two ends. This CDR3 is CASSIDWNEQFF. Here the CDR3 DNA reads TGTGCCAGTAGTATAGATTGGAATGAGCAGTTCTTC.

J is TRBJ2-7 and V is TRBV29-1, with TRBD1 identical over 7 bases. With 6 bases clipped from V and 3 bases from J, the junction kept 2 bases outside the gene matches. This CDR3 is 11 amino acids long. Per germline, CDR1 SQVTM and CDR2 ANQGSEA. CDR3 nucleotide sequence: TGCAGCGTATACAGGGGCTACGAGCAGTACTTC. It specifies CSVYRGYEQYF.